Presented here are 26 T cell receptor beta chains from one specimen sequenced in a study of blood T cell repertoires in COVID-19 (TCRdb year 2020). Library creation used the immunoSEQ multiplex PCR assay. TCRdb took over this immuneACCESS table, retaining in-frame rearrangements with V and J assigned. Such tables are incomplete; in checked studies, under half of the missing clones stem from an unresolved V gene, and the remainder is unexplained. Present in this sample are approximately 29,000 clones, about 84% of which were seen just once. 16% of the sample lies in the top ten. The sample taken for sequencing was peripheral blood. The receptors here all came from a woman aged 60-75 years with acute or convalescent COVID-19.

This clone showed up just a few times. V gene TRBV5-1 combines with J gene TRBJ1-5, with D maybe TRBD1 (6 bases). Germline CDR1 is SGHRS and CDR2 is YFSETQ. V was trimmed by 3 bases and J by 6 bases, leaving 13 bases between them. The CDR3 has 14 residues. CDR3 amino acids: CASSSGEGGQPQHF. The CDR3 DNA is TGCGCCAGCAGCTCAGGGGAAGGCGGTCAGCCCCAGCATTTT. The variable domain in full, with the rest retrieved from reference TRBV5-1 and TRBJ1-5, is KAGVTQTPRYLIKTRGQQVTLSCSPISGHRSVSWYQQTPGQGLQFLFEYFSETQRNKGNFPGRFSGRQFSNSRSEMNVSTLELGDSALYLCASSSGEGGQPQHFGDGTRLSIL.

The V and J genes are TRBV24-1 and TRBJ1-1; D is unresolved. This CDR3 contains 13 residues. V lost 5 bases and J 3 bases, leaving 9 bases between the germline ends. Germline-derived CDR1 and CDR2 are KGHDR and SFDVKD. The CDR3 loop reads CATSVGRDTEAFF. The CDR3 bases are TGTGCCACCAGTGTGGGGAGGGACACTGAAGCTTTCTTT.

This clone was found a few times. The gene calls are TRBV7-9 and TRBJ2-5; 11 bases align to TRBD2. This CDR3 is 16 amino acids long. Germline V lookup: CDR1 SEHNR, CDR2 FQNEAQ (reference sequence). V shed 2 bases, J shed 5 bases, and the junction held 7 bases outside the gene matches. The CDR3 loop reads CASSLSLAGGSETQYF. CDR3 bases: TGTGCCAGCAGCTTATCGCTAGCGGGGGGATCTGAGACCCAGTACTTC.

The gene calls are TRBV24-1 and TRBJ2-3; 7 nucleotides match TRBD2. The V segment lost 3 bases and the J segment 2 bases; nucleotides outside the gene matches: 4. CDR3 size: 15 residues. Germline V CDR1 and CDR2: KGHDR, SFDVKD. The CDR3 region is CATSDPGTTTDTQYF. CDR3 bases: TGTGCCACCAGTGATCCCGGGACTACCACAGATACGCAGTATTTT.

This chain links TRBV5-1 with TRBJ2-7; D is perhaps TRBD1 (6 bases). The CDR3 spans 15 residues. V was clipped by 5 bases and J by 3 bases, with 18 bases between them. Germline V lookup: CDR1 SGHRS, CDR2 YFSETQ. As DNA, the CDR3 is TGCGCCAGCAGTCACAAGGAGAGGGGGATCTACGAGCAGTACTTC. Protein sequence: CASSHKERGIYEQYF.

This rearrangement joins TRBV7-9 to TRBJ2-1; 8 bases agree with TRBD1. Germline V gene data show CDR1 as SEHNR and CDR2 as FQNEAQ (reference sequence). The length of the CDR3 is 14 residues. After removal of 5 bases from V and 7 bases from J, the junction contained 7 bases not matched to a gene. The DNA of the CDR3 is TGTGCCAGCAGCATGAGACAGGGGAGGAATGAGCAGTTCTTC. Translation: CASSMRQGRNEQFF.

The chain couples TRBV28 to TRBJ1-4; the match to TRBD1 covers 8 bases. V was clipped by 7 bases and J by 5 bases; unmatched bases: 3. This CDR3 spans 13 amino acids. Germline values: CDR1 MDHEN, CDR2 SYDVKM. For the CDR3, the DNA is TGTGCCAGCACAGGGGGCGGGAATGAAAAACTGTTTTTT. Translated, it gives CASTGGGNEKLFF.

This clone has just a few counts. The junction departs from the called germline gene at one end, perhaps through a read error. This chain connects TRBV7-9 to TRBJ1-6, with 7 bases lining up with TRBD1. Per germline, CDR1 SEHNR and CDR2 FQNEAQ (reference sequence). The CDR3 spans 9 residues. The CDR3 bases are TGTGCCAGCAGCCCCACAGGGGACTTT. Translated, it gives CASSPTGDF.

The chain links TRBV11-1 to TRBJ2-1, with TRBD2 matching 12 bases. The trim removed 4 bases at V and 4 bases at J, leaving 5 bases unmatched. This CDR3 has 16 amino acids. Germline loops: CDR1 SGHAT, CDR2 FQDESV (reference sequence). The CDR3 spells CASSSGLAGRYNEQFF. The CDR3 bases are TGTGCCAGCAGCTCCGGACTAGCGGGGAGATACAATGAGCAGTTCTTC.

The chain couples TRBV24-1 to TRBJ1-5; TRBD1 is a possible D gene (5 bases). This CDR3 region has 14 residues. Germline values: CDR1 KGHDR, CDR2 SFDVKD. V lost 4 bases and J 3 bases, leaving 9 bases between the germline ends. The CDR3 loop reads CATSEPGFNQPQHF. The CDR3 coding sequence is TGTGCCACCAGTGAGCCAGGGTTCAATCAGCCCCAGCATTTT.

This clone has a single count. The rearrangement joins TRBV7-9 to TRBJ1-2; D gene uncertain. V lost 1 base and J lost 4, with 4 bases in between. The CDR3 consists of 12 residues. Looked up from germline, CDR1 is SEHNR and CDR2 is FQNEAQ (reference sequence). CDR3 sequence (DNA): TGTGCCAGCAGCTTAGTCGGCTATGGCTACACCTTC. Its translation: CASSLVGYGYTF.

As for this clone: A much larger clone lies a single base off, so this may be a read error. The chain couples TRBV2 to TRBJ1-1, with D possibly being TRBD1 (5 bases). CDR1 is SNHLY and CDR2 is FYNNEI in the germline V gene. Trimming cost V 6 bases and J 1 base, with 9 bases left between them. There are 13 residues in the CDR3. The CDR3 DNA reads as TGTGCCAGCAGCCAACAGGAGAACACTGAAGCTTTCTTT. This sequence encodes CASSQQENTEAFF.

V is TRBV6-5 and J is TRBJ1-1; D gene ambiguous. Trimming took off 7 bases at V and 4 bases at J, with 7 bases between the two ends. The CDR3 is 11 amino acids. Germline-derived CDR1 and CDR2 are MNHEY and SVGAGI. The CDR3 here is CASKRATEAFF. In DNA, the CDR3 is TGTGCCAGCAAGAGGGCCACTGAAGCTTTCTTT.

This chain uses TRBV24-1 with TRBJ2-7; D gene unclear. Germline V gives CDR1 KGHDR, CDR2 SFDVKD. V was pared by 7 bases and J by 2 bases, with 11 bases between. CDR3 length: 13 residues. CDR3 nucleotide sequence: TGTGCCACCAGCGTCGGCGGAGCCTACGAGCAGTACTTC. It specifies CATSVGGAYEQYF.

The rearrangement uses TRBV27 and TRBJ1-5; TRBD1 aligns across 9 bases. The CDR3 consists of 14 residues. J was trimmed by 6 bases and V by 8 bases; bases with no gene match: 8. The germline V gene encodes CDR1 MNHEY and CDR2 SMNVEV (reference sequence). The CDR3 here is CASGPQGARQPQHF. In nucleotides, the CDR3 is TGTGCCAGCGGACCACAGGGGGCACGTCAGCCCCAGCATTTT.

V is TRBV5-1 and J is TRBJ2-2; D is uncertain. The CDR3 consists of 13 residues. Between the trimmed V and J ends, which lost 2 bases and 7 bases, there was a span of 9 bases. CDR1 and CDR2 (germline): SGHRS, YFSETQ. The CDR3 DNA is TGCGCCAGCAGCTTTAGACACGGCGGGGAGCTGTTTTTT. Translated: CASSFRHGGELFF.

The chain links TRBV18 to TRBJ1-4; D remains unclear. From germline, CDR1 is KGHSH and CDR2 LQKENI. The CDR3 totals 14 residues. Trimming removed 3 bases at V and 6 bases at J, with 11 bases between. The chain's CDR3 is CASSPDLGHEKLFF. The DNA of the CDR3 is TGTGCCAGCTCACCCGACCTGGGCCATGAAAAACTGTTTTTT.

The chain combines TRBV7-2 with TRBJ1-1; D possibly corresponds to TRBD1 (5 bases). This CDR3 contains 15 residues. V lost 5 bases and J lost 5, with 18 bases in between. The germline V gene has CDR1 SGHTA and CDR2 FQGNSA. The CDR3 nucleotides read TGTGCCAGCAGCCCGCGGACAAGGGTTAATACTGAAGCTTTCTTT. This sequence encodes CASSPRTRVNTEAFF.

The genes are TRBV18 and TRBJ1-2; 8 bases agree with TRBD1. This CDR3 region has 15 residues. The germline V gene has CDR1 KGHSH and CDR2 LQKENI. J gave up 1 base and V 2 bases, and 3 bases lay outside the gene matches. In DNA, the CDR3 is TGTGCCAGCTCACCAGGGACAGGAATTAACTATGGCTACACCTTC. This translates into CASSPGTGINYGYTF.

The table lists this clone with a few counts. The chain has TRBV18 and TRBJ2-7; possible D gene TRBD1, 5 bases. The V and J ends lost 1 base and 1 base respectively, with 8 bases between them. Germline CDR1 is KGHSH and CDR2 is LQKENI. The CDR3 sequence is 14 residues long. CDR3 sequence: CASSPLRQSYEQYF. For the CDR3, the DNA is TGTGCCAGCTCACCACTTCGACAGTCCTACGAGCAGTACTTC.

This rearrangement joins TRBV5-6 to TRBJ2-5; 8 bases fit TRBD1. Germline CDR1 is SGHDT and CDR2 is YYEEEE. This CDR3 comprises 15 residues. V lost 3 bases and J lost 4; bases outside the gene matches: 8. CDR3 loop: CASSYTGGLGETQYF. The CDR3 DNA reads TGTGCCAGCAGCTATACAGGGGGACTCGGAGAGACCCAGTACTTC.

V gene TRBV19 combines with J gene TRBJ1-5, with 11 bases aligning to TRBD1. The junction had 7 bases not matched to a gene; V was cut back by 6 bases and J by 6 bases. The V gene's germline CDR1 is LNHDA and CDR2 SQIVND (reference sequence). This CDR3 is 15 amino acids long. This CDR3 reads CASRPDRGLRQPQHF. The CDR3 DNA is TGTGCCAGTAGACCGGACAGGGGGCTTCGTCAGCCCCAGCATTTT.

The chain links TRBV15 to TRBJ2-7; weak D call: TRBD1 (6 bases). Germline-derived CDR1 and CDR2 are LNHNV and YYDKDF (reference sequence). The CDR3 extends over 14 amino acids. CDR3 in amino acids: CATEEDRLMDEQYF. CDR3 coding DNA: TGTGCTACCGAGGAAGACAGGTTGATGGACGAGCAGTACTTC.

CDR3 DNA sequence: TGTGCCAGCAGCACTAGCACAGATACGCAGTATTTT. As protein: CASSTSTDTQYF. The chain has TRBV3-1 (or the pseudogene TRBV3-2) and TRBJ2-3, with D unclear. The CDR3 extends over 12 amino acids. Looked up from germline, CDR1 is LGHDT and CDR2 is YNNKEL (reference sequence). V lost 5 bases, J lost 0 bases, and 3 bases lay in between.

This clone was seen once. This chain joins TRBV5-1 and TRBJ2-7; weak D call: TRBD1 (6 bases). V gave up 3 bases and J gave up 0 bases, with 7 bases separating them. CDR3 length equals 13 residues. Germline V lookup: CDR1 SGHRS, CDR2 YFSETQ. CDR3 nucleotide sequence: TGCGCCAGCAGCTCGGACAGCTCCTACGAGCAGTACTTC. Its protein product is CASSSDSSYEQYF.

The chain couples TRBV7-3 to TRBJ1-1, with no clear D. Trimming left V 2 bases short and J 11 bases short, with 15 bases between. This CDR3 has 13 residues. Germline CDR1 reads SGHTA; CDR2 reads FQGTGA. The DNA for the CDR3 is TGTGCCAGCAGCTTATCTTTGGGTGGGAGGGCTTTCTTT. Amino acids: CASSLSLGGRAFF.